This TCR beta chain originates from a study of T cell changes during pregnancy in multiple sclerosis. V was shortened by 2 bases and J by 3 bases, with 13 bases between the two germline ends. The CDR3 length is 15 residues. Germline values: CDR1 SGHAT, CDR2 FQNNGV. Assay used: immunoSEQ multiplex PCR; TCRdb lists only in-frame clones, some missing. The sample has about 67,000 clones; 80% to 90% are singletons. V gene TRBV11-2 combines with J gene TRBJ1-1; D possibly corresponds to TRBD1 (6 bases). Source: peripheral blood, taken in the first trimester of pregnancy. The sequence came from a female donor with multiple sclerosis, enrolled in a pregnancy study. The CDR3: CASSLHAGAHTEAFF. CDR3 DNA sequence: TGTGCCAGCAGCTTACATGCGGGGGCGCACACTGAAGCTTTCTTT.